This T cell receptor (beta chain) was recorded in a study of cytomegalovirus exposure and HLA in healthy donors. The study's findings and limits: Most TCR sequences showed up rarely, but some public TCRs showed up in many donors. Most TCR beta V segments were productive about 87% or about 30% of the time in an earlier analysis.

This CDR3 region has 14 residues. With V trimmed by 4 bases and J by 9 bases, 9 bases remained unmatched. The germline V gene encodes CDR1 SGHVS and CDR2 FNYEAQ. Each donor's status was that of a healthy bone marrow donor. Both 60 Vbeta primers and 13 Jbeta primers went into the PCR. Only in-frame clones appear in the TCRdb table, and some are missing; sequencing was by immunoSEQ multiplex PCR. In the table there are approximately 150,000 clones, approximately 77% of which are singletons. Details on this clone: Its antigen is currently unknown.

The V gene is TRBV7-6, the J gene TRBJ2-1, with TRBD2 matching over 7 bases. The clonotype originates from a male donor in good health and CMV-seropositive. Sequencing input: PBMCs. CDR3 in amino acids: CASSSSTSRGEQFF. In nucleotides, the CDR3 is TGTGCCAGCAGCTCATCGACTAGCCGGGGTGAGCAGTTCTTC.